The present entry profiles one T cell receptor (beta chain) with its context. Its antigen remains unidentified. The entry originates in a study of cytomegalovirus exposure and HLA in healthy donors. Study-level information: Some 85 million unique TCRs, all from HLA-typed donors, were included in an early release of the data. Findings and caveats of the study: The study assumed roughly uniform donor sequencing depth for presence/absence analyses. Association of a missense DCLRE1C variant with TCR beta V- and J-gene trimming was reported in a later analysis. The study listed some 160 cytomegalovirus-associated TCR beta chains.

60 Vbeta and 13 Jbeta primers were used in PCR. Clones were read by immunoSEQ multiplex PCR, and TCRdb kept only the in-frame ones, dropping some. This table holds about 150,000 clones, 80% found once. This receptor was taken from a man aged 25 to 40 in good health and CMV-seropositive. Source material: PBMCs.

The CDR3 reads CASSLGDRVGQPQHF. The CDR3 nucleotides read TGTGCCAGCAGCTTGGGGGACAGGGTAGGGCAGCCCCAGCATTTT. V usage is TRBV5-6 and J usage is TRBJ1-5; 9 bases are a match to TRBD1. Per the germline V gene, CDR1 is SGHDT and CDR2 is YYEEEE. V lost 0 bases to trimming and J lost 7 bases; unmatched junction nucleotides: 5. The CDR3 is 15 amino acids.